A single sample gave rise to the 22 T cell receptor beta chains below, sequenced in a study of radiation and T cells in renal cell carcinoma. Profiling relied on immunoSEQ multiplex PCR, and the TCRdb table lists in-frame clones only, not all of them. This sample yields about 150,000 clones, of which 88% are seen a single time; 4.1% belongs to the top ten. Time point defined: baseline pretreatment blood. Treatment: 15 Gy SBRT to primary tumor, nephrectomy 4 weeks later. The material sequenced was blood, taken from a patient whose treatment included radiotherapy and nephrectomy. These receptors came from a woman in her sixties or seventies with renal cell carcinoma.

V usage is TRBV11-1 and J usage is TRBJ2-7; a possible D gene is TRBD1 (6 bases). The CDR3 has 15 amino acids. V was shortened by 5 bases and J by 5 bases, with 19 bases between the two germline ends. The germline V gene encodes CDR1 SGHAT and CDR2 FQDESV (reference sequence). Here the CDR3 DNA reads TGTGCCAGCAGCAACCGGGACATCCTAGTCCACGAGCAGTACTTC. Residues: CASSNRDILVHEQYF. The full variable domain, completed using reference TRBV11-1 and TRBJ2-7, is EAEVAQSPRYKITEKSQAVAFWCDPISGHATLYWYRQILGQGPELLVQFQDESVVDDSQLPKDRFSAERLKGVDSTLKIQPAELGDSAMYLCASSNRDILVHEQYFGPGTRLTVT.

The chain carries TRBV5-8 and TRBJ1-5; D is unclear. The CDR3 length is 15 residues. Germline V lookup: CDR1 SGHTS, CDR2 YDEGEE. V lost 0 bases and J lost 1, with 8 bases in between. Here the CDR3 reads CASSLDVVSNQPQHF. Here the CDR3 DNA reads TGTGCCAGCAGCTTGGATGTTGTCAGCAATCAGCCCCAGCATTTT.

The chain is built from TRBV27 and TRBJ2-7, with D tentatively TRBD1 (5 bases). V was cut by 2 bases and J by 3 bases, with 8 bases left in between. Germline V lookup: CDR1 MNHEY, CDR2 SMNVEV (reference sequence). The length of the CDR3 is 13 residues. Written as DNA, the CDR3 is TGTGCCAGCAGTTTAAACAGGATCTACGAGCAGTACTTC. Its protein product is CASSLNRIYEQYF.

V usage is TRBV10-3 and J usage is TRBJ2-3, with 11 bases that match TRBD2. Germline loops: CDR1 ENHRY, CDR2 SYGVKD. Trimming took 6 bases from V and 4 from J; bases not matched to a gene: 3. The CDR3 loop spans 14 amino acids. The CDR3 DNA sequence: TGTGCCATCAGGACTAGCGGGGACCCAGATACGCAGTATTTT. This codes for CAIRTSGDPDTQYF.

The V call is TRBV19, the J call TRBJ2-5; 7 nucleotides match TRBD1. The V gene's germline CDR1 is LNHDA and CDR2 SQIVND (reference sequence). The CDR3 has 14 amino acids. The V segment lost 9 bases and the J segment 1 base; nucleotides outside the gene matches: 8. The CDR3, as DNA: TGTGCCAGCAGAAGACAGGGCCTCCAAGAGACCCAGTACTTC. This gives the protein CASRRQGLQETQYF.

This clone came up once. The chain links TRBV11-3 to TRBJ2-2; no firm D call. CDR3 length equals 13 residues. In germline, CDR1 is SGHNT, CDR2 YENEEA. The V gene lost 0 bases and the J gene lost 5 bases, with 4 bases spanning the gap. CDR3 DNA sequence: TGTGCCAGCAGCTTAGACGGGACCGGGGAGCTGTTTTTT. As protein: CASSLDGTGELFF.

The chain is built from TRBV30 and TRBJ2-5; TRBD2 matches at 12 bases. CDR1 GTSNPN and CDR2 SVGIG come from the germline V gene (reference sequence). The CDR3 covers 14 residues. The trim removed 4 bases at V and 4 bases at J, leaving 4 bases unmatched. The CDR3 DNA reads TGTGCCTGGACTAGCGGGGGGGCGGTAGAGACCCAGTACTTC. Translated: CAWTSGGAVETQYF.

This chain links TRBV10-3 with TRBJ2-1, with 8 bases aligning to TRBD2. CDR1 is ENHRY and CDR2 is SYGVKD in the germline V gene. The CDR3 is 14 residues long. J was trimmed by 5 bases and V by 6 bases; bases with no gene match: 6. CDR3 loop: CAIRYGGADNEQFF. For the CDR3, the DNA is TGTGCCATCAGGTACGGGGGGGCGGACAATGAGCAGTTCTTC.

This chain's CDR3 is CASSLRQGPWEQYF. CDR3 DNA: TGTGCCAGCAGCTTAAGACAGGGGCCGTGGGAGCAGTACTTC. The rearrangement joins TRBV11-2 to TRBJ2-7; TRBD1 matches 8 bases. This CDR3 spans 14 amino acids. Germline CDR1 and CDR2: SGHAT and FQNNGV. V dropped 2 bases and J dropped 7; count of bases not matched to a gene: 7.

This clone was seen only a few times. The rearrangement joins TRBV30 to TRBJ2-5; 9 bases are a match to TRBD1. The ends lost 1 base at V and 0 bases at J; junction bases unmatched: 3. The CDR3 has 15 amino acids. The germline CDR1 and CDR2 sequences are GTSNPN and SVGIG (reference sequence). Here the CDR3 reads CAWSGDRVYQETQYF. Written as DNA, the CDR3 is TGTGCCTGGAGTGGGGACAGGGTGTACCAAGAGACCCAGTACTTC. Full variable domain (remainder filled in from reference TRBV30 and TRBJ2-5): SQTIHQWPATLVQPVGSPLSLECTVEGTSNPNLYWYRQAAGRGLQLLFYSVGIGQISSEVPQNLSASRPQDRQFILSSKKLLLSDSGFYLCAWSGDRVYQETQYFGPGTRLLVL.

The chain uses TRBV28 and TRBJ1-4; 7 bases align to TRBD1. Germline CDR1 MDHEN, CDR2 SYDVKM. CDR3 length: 15 residues. V was pared by 4 bases and J by 6 bases, with 8 bases of the junction left unmatched. The CDR3 loop is CASSSPGQRDEKLFF. Written as DNA, the CDR3 is TGTGCCAGCAGTTCTCCGGGACAGCGGGATGAAAAACTGTTTTTT.

The chain uses TRBV4-2 and TRBJ2-3; 10 bases are a match to TRBD2. The CDR3 covers 17 residues. Trimming took 1 base from V and 5 from J; bases not matched to a gene: 9. Germline CDR1 LGHNA, CDR2 YNFKEQ. The CDR3: CASSQGQLAGSRDTQYF. CDR3 DNA sequence: TGTGCCAGCAGCCAAGGCCAACTAGCGGGGTCACGAGATACGCAGTATTTT.

V is TRBV19 and J is TRBJ1-5; D may be TRBD1 (5 bases). Germline V gene data show CDR1 as LNHDA and CDR2 as SQIVND (reference sequence). Trimming left V 6 bases short and J 0 bases short, with 9 bases between. This CDR3 is built from 14 residues. The CDR3 DNA reads as TGTGCCAGTAGCCAGGGATATAGCAATCAGCCCCAGCATTTT. Residues: CASSQGYSNQPQHF. Full variable domain (rest looked up from reference TRBV19 and TRBJ1-5): DGGITQSPKYLFRKEGQNVTLSCEQNLNHDAMYWYRQDPGQGLRLIYYSQIVNDFQKGDIAEGYSVSREKKESFPLTVTSAQKNPTAFYLCASSQGYSNQPQHFGDGTRLSIL.

The chain uses TRBV7-2 and TRBJ1-3; D is undetermined. Germline assignment: CDR1 SGHTA and CDR2 FQGNSA. The CDR3 covers 11 residues. V was pared by 8 bases and J by 0 bases, with 2 bases between. The CDR3 nucleotides read TGTGCCAGCGGCTCTGGAAACACCATATATTTT. It specifies CASGSGNTIYF.

The chain's CDR3 is CASSPEARNTEAFF. The CDR3 bases are TGTGCCAGCAGCCCGGAAGCTAGGAACACTGAAGCTTTCTTT. This chain joins TRBV4-2 and TRBJ1-1; D unresolved. The V gene lost 4 bases and the J gene lost 1 base, with 10 bases spanning the gap. The CDR3 is 14 residues long. The germline gives CDR1 LGHNA, CDR2 YNFKEQ.

The chain joins TRBV9 to TRBJ2-5, with a tentative D call TRBD1 (6 bases). The CDR3 runs to 13 residues. Trimming removed 4 bases from V and 5 bases from J, with 12 bases in between. From germline, CDR1 is SGDLS and CDR2 YYNGEE. CDR3: CASSPQGHETQYF. CDR3 DNA: TGTGCCAGCAGCCCGCAGGGGCATGAGACCCAGTACTTC.

The genes are TRBV5-1 and TRBJ1-6, with D possibly TRBD1 on 6 matching bases. V gave up 4 bases and J gave up 5 bases, with 19 bases separating them. Germline V gene data show CDR1 as SGHRS and CDR2 as YFSETQ. The CDR3 covers 17 residues. CDR3 protein: CASSIYRVGLDNSPLHF. The CDR3 nucleotides read TGCGCCAGCAGCATCTACAGGGTCGGGTTGGATAATTCACCCCTCCACTTT.

CDR3: CASRPTGSSGNTIYF. As DNA, the CDR3 is TGTGCCAGCAGGCCTACAGGGAGCTCTGGAAACACCATATATTTT. The genes are TRBV2 and TRBJ1-3; weak D call: TRBD1 (6 bases). The length of the CDR3 is 15 residues. Looked up from germline, CDR1 is SNHLY and CDR2 is FYNNEI. The V gene lost 6 bases and the J gene lost 0 bases, with 12 bases spanning the gap.

This chain connects TRBV27 to TRBJ1-1, with D tentatively TRBD1 (6 bases). V lost 6 bases and J 0 bases, leaving 8 bases between the germline ends. The length of the CDR3 is 13 residues. Germline V gene data show CDR1 as MNHEY and CDR2 as SMNVEV (reference sequence). CDR3 sequence: CASSGQMNTEAFF. The CDR3 coding sequence is TGTGCCAGCAGCGGACAGATGAACACTGAAGCTTTCTTT.

This chain joins TRBV7-2 and TRBJ1-4; tentative D call: TRBD1 (6 bases). This CDR3 has 14 amino acids. Per germline, CDR1 SGHTA and CDR2 FQGNSA. V lost 5 bases, J lost 4 bases, and 11 bases lay in between. In DNA, the CDR3 is TGTGCCAGCAGCCCTGGAGGGGGTAATGAAAAACTGTTTTTT. It yields the protein CASSPGGGNEKLFF. The full variable domain, rest sourced from reference TRBV7-2 and TRBJ1-4, is GAGVSQSPSNKVTEKGKDVELRCDPISGHTALYWYRQSLGQGLEFLIYFQGNSAPDKSGLPSDRFSAERTGGSVSTLTIQRTQQEDSAVYLCASSPGGGNEKLFFGSGTQLSVL.

This clone was seen a single time. The rearrangement links TRBV2 to TRBJ2-3; D gene ambiguous. V lost 5 bases to trimming and J lost 5 bases, with 5 bases between them. The CDR3 has 11 residues. The germline V gene has CDR1 SNHLY and CDR2 FYNNEI. The CDR3 sequence is CASSSRDTQYF. CDR3 bases: TGTGCCAGCAGTTCTAGAGATACGCAGTATTTT.

This chain uses TRBV19 with TRBJ2-3; 8 bases map to TRBD1. The CDR3 has 17 residues. The V and J ends lost 1 base and 4 bases, in that order; junction bases with no gene match: 10. Per germline, CDR1 LNHDA and CDR2 SQIVND (reference sequence). CDR3 sequence (DNA): TGTGCCAGTAGTATAGGGGGCAGGGGGCGCAGGTCAGATACGCAGTATTTT. It specifies CASSIGGRGRRSDTQYF.